These 32 T cell receptor beta chains were sequenced from one sample in a study of shared clonotypes between healthy human individuals. The protocol was immunoSEQ multiplex PCR, while the TCRdb copy is restricted to in-frame clones and leaves out a portion. The sample includes 1,500,000 or so clones, roughly 96% of them seen just once. Sequenced material: naive CD4+ T cells sorted from blood. Described subset: CD45RA+ positively selected. The receptors here all came from a man younger than 40 in good health.

The chain recombines TRBV5-4 with TRBJ1-1; 9 bases fit TRBD1. The germline V gene has CDR1 SGHNT and CDR2 YYREEE (reference sequence). The CDR3 spans 16 residues. V was clipped by 4 bases and J by 0 bases; unmatched bases: 7. The CDR3 loop reads CASSPRTGVVNTEAFF. For the CDR3, the DNA is TGTGCCAGCAGCCCTCGGACAGGGGTCGTGAACACTGAAGCTTTCTTT.

V usage is TRBV2 and J usage is TRBJ2-1, with 10 bases aligning to TRBD2. The length of the CDR3 is 14 residues. Germline V CDR1 and CDR2: SNHLY, FYNNEI. Trimming cost V 8 bases and J 5 bases; bases outside gene matches: 6. The CDR3 is CASLGLAVDNEQFF. In DNA, the CDR3 is TGTGCCAGCCTTGGACTAGCGGTAGACAATGAGCAGTTCTTC. Variable domain in full (rest from reference TRBV2 and TRBJ2-1): EPEVTQTPSHQVTQMGQEVILRCVPISNHLYFYWYRQILGQKVEFLVSFYNNEISEKSEIFDDQFSVERPDGSNFTLKIRSTKLEDSAMYFCASLGLAVDNEQFFGPGTRLTVL.

The V gene is TRBV20-1, the J gene TRBJ2-7; D remains unclear. Germline CDR1 and CDR2: DFQATT and SNEGSKA (reference sequence). V was cut by 3 bases and J by 7 bases, with 10 bases left in between. The CDR3 has 11 residues. The CDR3 DNA reads TGCAGTGCTAGGGGCGTGAGGGAGCAGTACTTC. Amino acids: CSARGVREQYF.

The chain uses TRBV7-9 and TRBJ2-6; D perhaps matches TRBD1 (5 bases). V was shortened by 2 bases and J by 2 bases, with 7 bases between the two germline ends. The germline gives CDR1 SEHNR, CDR2 FQNEAQ (reference sequence). CDR3 length: 15 amino acids. This CDR3 is CASSLQGPGANVLTF. The CDR3 nucleotides read TGTGCCAGCAGCTTACAGGGCCCTGGGGCCAACGTCCTGACTTTC.

CDR3 bases: TGTGCCAGCAGGCAACGGGAGACGGAGACCCAGTACTTC. It specifies CASRQRETETQYF. The chain uses TRBV6-1 and TRBJ2-5, with D tentatively TRBD2 (6 bases). The CDR3 covers 13 residues. From germline, CDR1 is MNHNS and CDR2 SASEGT. V lost 6 bases and J lost 5, with 13 bases in between.

The chain couples TRBV9 to TRBJ1-3; the D is unclear. Germline assignment: CDR1 SGDLS and CDR2 YYNGEE. V lost 1 base to trimming and J lost 6 bases, with 8 bases between them. The CDR3 runs 13 residues. The CDR3 loop is CASSVQAQNTIYF. The CDR3 DNA reads as TGTGCCAGCAGCGTACAGGCTCAAAACACCATATATTTT.

This clone was recorded a few times. The rearrangement joins TRBV7-2 to TRBJ2-3; weak D call: TRBD1 (6 bases). V lost 6 bases, J lost 6 bases, and 19 bases lay in between. Germline V gene sequence: CDR1 SGHTA, CDR2 FQGNSA. The CDR3 contains 15 residues. This CDR3 reads CASRQQGLQVDTQYF. The CDR3 coding sequence is TGTGCCAGCAGACAACAGGGTTTGCAGGTGGATACGCAGTATTTT.

The CDR3 coding sequence is TGTGCCAGCAGTTCGGGGGGCAATCAGCCCCAGCATTTT. Amino acids: CASSSGGNQPQHF. The rearrangement joins TRBV2 to TRBJ1-5, with a possible D match to TRBD1 (5 bases). CDR3 length: 13 residues. V dropped 5 bases and J dropped 2 bases, with 7 bases sitting between them. The germline V gene has CDR1 SNHLY and CDR2 FYNNEI.

V usage is TRBV10-3 and J usage is TRBJ1-1, with D uncertain. Germline values: CDR1 ENHRY, CDR2 SYGVKD. The CDR3 sequence is 13 residues long. Trimming took off 4 bases at V and 7 bases at J, with 13 bases between the two ends. DNA of the CDR3: TGTGCCATCAGTGGCTCCTTACTCGGTGAAGCTTTCTTT. This codes for CAISGSLLGEAFF.

The V call is TRBV29-1, the J call TRBJ2-7; 8 nucleotides match TRBD1. Germline V gene data show CDR1 as SQVTM and CDR2 as ANQGSEA. Trimming removed 5 bases from V and 4 bases from J; junction bases left unmatched: 10. There are 14 residues in the CDR3. Here the CDR3 reads CSVIPQGARYEQYF. The CDR3 coding sequence is TGCAGCGTTATTCCCCAGGGGGCCCGTTACGAGCAGTACTTC.

The chain uses TRBV2 and TRBJ2-5; D perhaps matches TRBD1 (5 bases). Germline lookup yields CDR1 SNHLY and CDR2 FYNNEI. The V end was cut by 4 bases, the J end by 5 bases, with 14 bases between. The CDR3 covers 14 residues. The CDR3 DNA sequence: TGTGCCAGCAGTGCCCGGACACCCTACGAGACCCAGTACTTC. It codes for CASSARTPYETQYF.

The V call is TRBV28, the J call TRBJ2-7; 9 bases line up with TRBD2. Germline lookup yields CDR1 MDHEN and CDR2 SYDVKM. The V and J ends lost 3 bases and 2 bases, in that order; junction bases with no gene match: 5. This CDR3 region has 15 residues. CDR3: CASSFLAGPTYEQYF. DNA for the CDR3: TGTGCCAGCAGTTTTCTAGCGGGACCGACCTACGAGCAGTACTTC.

The chain is built from TRBV27 and TRBJ1-1; TRBD1 is a possible D gene (5 bases). Trimming left V 5 bases short and J 1 base short, with 14 bases between. CDR1 is MNHEY, CDR2 SMNVEV, per germline (reference sequence). The CDR3 spans 15 residues. The CDR3: CASSIQGRGNTEAFF. The CDR3 DNA follows: TGTGCCAGCAGTATCCAGGGACGAGGGAACACTGAAGCTTTCTTT.

The chain carries TRBV7-9 and TRBJ2-7; TRBD1 might be the D (5 bases). The germline V gene has CDR1 SEHNR and CDR2 FQNEAQ (reference sequence). The length of the CDR3 is 16 residues. Trimming stripped 1 base from V and 0 bases from J, with 13 bases between. CDR3 coding DNA: TGTGCCAGCAGCTTAGACACAGGATCCTTCTCCTACGAGCAGTACTTC. This gives the protein CASSLDTGSFSYEQYF.

In this sample, this clone turned up once. V usage is TRBV11-1 and J usage is TRBJ1-4; D is ambiguous. Germline V lookup: CDR1 SGHAT, CDR2 FQDESV (reference sequence). Trimming left V 5 bases short and J 8 bases short, with 24 bases between. The CDR3 covers 17 residues. CDR3 sequence: CASSRVAVVGGYEKLFF. The DNA for the CDR3 is TGTGCCAGCAGCCGGGTGGCGGTGGTCGGAGGGTACGAAAAACTGTTTTTT. The variable domain in full, completed from reference TRBV11-1 and TRBJ1-4, reads EAEVAQSPRYKITEKSQAVAFWCDPISGHATLYWYRQILGQGPELLVQFQDESVVDDSQLPKDRFSAERLKGVDSTLKIQPAELGDSAMYLCASSRVAVVGGYEKLFFGSGTQLSVL.

The chain employs TRBV28 and TRBJ2-7; D not resolved. Germline CDR1 reads MDHEN; CDR2 reads SYDVKM. V lost 6 bases and J lost 3, with 12 bases in between. The CDR3 runs to 13 residues. The CDR3 DNA follows: TGTGCCAGCAGACGTCTACCGGGCTACGAGCAGTACTTC. This translates into CASRRLPGYEQYF.

In regard to this clone: Additional DNA sequences in this sample encode the identical CDR3. The chain carries TRBV19 and TRBJ2-7, with D uncertain. V was shortened by 2 bases and J by 1 base, with 9 bases between the two germline ends. Germline lookup yields CDR1 LNHDA and CDR2 SQIVND (reference sequence). This CDR3 spans 14 amino acids. CDR3 sequence: CASSIRASSYEQYF. The CDR3 DNA is TGTGCCAGTAGTATAAGGGCCTCATCCTACGAGCAGTACTTC. Full variable domain (outside the CDR3, taken from reference TRBV19 and TRBJ2-7): DGGITQSPKYLFRKEGQNVTLSCEQNLNHDAMYWYRQDPGQGLRLIYYSQIVNDFQKGDIAEGYSVSREKKESFPLTVTSAQKNPTAFYLCASSIRASSYEQYFGPGTRLTVT.

V gene TRBV28 combines with J gene TRBJ2-5; possible D gene TRBD1, 6 bases. Trimming removed 7 bases from V and 5 bases from J, with 14 bases in between. From germline, CDR1 is MDHEN and CDR2 SYDVKM. This CDR3 spans 13 amino acids. The CDR3: CASMRNRAETQYF. The DNA for the CDR3 is TGTGCCAGCATGAGGAACAGGGCGGAGACCCAGTACTTC.

This clone occurred once. This chain connects TRBV28 to TRBJ2-1; no reliable D call. V lost 4 bases, J lost 10 bases, and 23 bases lay in between. This CDR3 has 16 residues. Germline CDR1 reads MDHEN; CDR2 reads SYDVKM. For the CDR3, the DNA is TGTGCCAGCAGTTCCCCCTCCACACGCGGTAATCGGGAGCAGTTCTTC. Translation: CASSSPSTRGNREQFF. Using reference TRBV28 and TRBJ2-1 for the parts outside the CDR3, the full variable domain is DVKVTQSSRYLVKRTGEKVFLECVQDMDHENMFWYRQDPGLGLRLIYFSYDVKMKEKGDIPEGYSVSREKKERFSLILESASTNQTSMYLCASSSPSTRGNREQFFGPGTRLTVL.

The chain carries TRBV9 and TRBJ2-5; D gene unclear. The CDR3 is 16 amino acids. Per germline, CDR1 SGDLS and CDR2 YYNGEE. V was shortened by 0 bases and J by 2 bases, with 14 bases between the two germline ends. CDR3: CASSVGPRLGQETQYF. For the CDR3, the DNA is TGTGCCAGCAGCGTAGGCCCCCGGCTGGGACAAGAGACCCAGTACTTC.

The chain has TRBV30 and TRBJ1-3; D remains unclear. CDR1 GTSNPN and CDR2 SVGIG come from the germline V gene (reference sequence). V was trimmed by 8 bases and J by 8 bases, leaving 16 bases between them. The CDR3 spans 12 residues. This chain's CDR3 is CAGSNVLDTIYF. In nucleotides, the CDR3 is TGTGCCGGATCGAACGTTTTGGACACCATATATTTT.

The chain couples TRBV5-4 to TRBJ2-4; D might be TRBD1 (6 bases). This CDR3 spans 14 amino acids. From germline, CDR1 is SGHNT and CDR2 YYREEE (reference sequence). V was trimmed by 3 bases and J by 3 bases, leaving 10 bases between them. The CDR3 protein is CASSSDRLKNIQYF. In DNA form, the CDR3 reads TGTGCCAGCAGCTCGGACAGACTCAAAAACATTCAGTACTTC.

The genes are TRBV21-1 and TRBJ1-5; no check of the table's D call, TRBD1, against the DNA was made. TRBV21-1 counts as a pseudogene. This CDR3 comprises 17 residues. CDR3 region: CASSKEGDSYSNQPQHF. CDR3 coding DNA: TGTGCCAGCAGCAAAGAAGGGGACAGCTATAGCAATCAGCCCCAGCATTTT.

The V gene is TRBV19, the J gene TRBJ2-1; the match to TRBD1 covers 8 bases. This CDR3 has 16 amino acids. J lost 6 bases, V lost 3 bases, and 10 bases had no gene match. Germline CDR1 reads LNHDA; CDR2 reads SQIVND (reference sequence). The CDR3 nucleotides are TGTGCCAGTAGTATGACCAAAATAGACAGGGGCAATGAGCAGTTCTTC. Translated, it gives CASSMTKIDRGNEQFF.

V and J are TRBV7-9 and TRBJ2-3; either TRBD1 or TRBD2 may supply D (5 bases each). The CDR3 runs 16 residues. Germline CDR1 and CDR2: SEHNR and FQNEAQ (reference sequence). Deletions cut 2 bases from V and 2 bases from J, with 14 bases between. CDR3 in amino acids: CASSLRDPYYTDTQYF. In DNA form, the CDR3 reads TGTGCCAGCAGCTTAAGGGACCCATATTACACAGATACGCAGTATTTT.

The V gene is TRBV4-1, the J gene TRBJ2-1; TRBD2 matches at 10 bases. Germline V gene sequence: CDR1 MGHRA, CDR2 YSYEKL. Trimming took 0 bases from V and 4 from J; bases not matched to a gene: 9. The CDR3 sequence is 18 residues long. In nucleotides, the CDR3 is TGCGCCAGCAGCCAAGAGACCCTAGCGGGAGTGTCGTACAATGAGCAGTTCTTC. The encoded protein is CASSQETLAGVSYNEQFF.

This clone was seen only once. The J gene is TRBJ2-7, the V gene TRBV7-2; 9 bases match TRBD2. Germline values: CDR1 SGHTA, CDR2 FQGNSA. After removal of 5 bases from V and 5 bases from J, the junction contained 7 bases not matched to a gene. The CDR3 runs 14 residues. Here the CDR3 reads CASSLLAGANEQYF. The CDR3 nucleotides read TGTGCCAGCAGCCTTTTAGCGGGAGCTAACGAGCAGTACTTC.

The chain joins TRBV7-9 to TRBJ2-7; TRBD2 is a possible D gene (5 bases). Germline V gives CDR1 SEHNR, CDR2 FQNEAQ (reference sequence). V dropped 4 bases and J dropped 0 bases, with 13 bases sitting between them. The CDR3 has 15 amino acids. The CDR3 sequence: CASSSQPGFSYEQYF. The CDR3 region has the DNA TGTGCCAGCAGCTCCCAACCGGGGTTCTCCTACGAGCAGTACTTC.

The chain joins TRBV19 to TRBJ1-1, with 7 bases fitting TRBD1. Germline CDR1 is LNHDA and CDR2 is SQIVND (reference sequence). The CDR3 sequence is 15 residues long. The V and J ends lost 4 bases and 1 base, in that order; junction bases with no gene match: 6. The CDR3: CASSRPDRANTEAFF. The CDR3 nucleotides read TGTGCCAGTAGTAGACCAGACAGGGCGAACACTGAAGCTTTCTTT.

As for this clone: The same CDR3 is also encoded by other DNA sequences in this sample. V and J are TRBV5-1 and TRBJ2-3; weak D call: TRBD2 (6 bases). Between the trimmed V and J ends, which lost 0 bases and 5 bases, there was a span of 10 bases. The CDR3 runs to 14 residues. Germline V gene sequence: CDR1 SGHRS, CDR2 YFSETQ. CDR3 protein: CASSLGLEGDTQYF. DNA of the CDR3: TGCGCCAGCAGCTTGGGCTTGGAGGGAGATACGCAGTATTTT.

This clone occurred once. The genes are TRBV6-5 and TRBJ2-2, with D possibly TRBD2 on 6 matching bases. The CDR3 loop spans 14 amino acids. Trimming took 7 bases from V and 4 from J, leaving 13 bases between them. Germline V gives CDR1 MNHEY, CDR2 SVGAGI. The CDR3 reads CASTEEGGTGELFF. Here the CDR3 DNA reads TGTGCCAGCACCGAAGAGGGAGGCACCGGGGAGCTGTTTTTT.

The chain couples TRBV11-2 to TRBJ2-3; TRBD2 matches 9 bases. From germline, CDR1 is SGHAT and CDR2 FQNNGV. The CDR3 loop spans 15 amino acids. V lost 3 bases and J lost 4; bases outside the gene matches: 5. CDR3: CASSLGLAAADTQYF. The CDR3 DNA follows: TGTGCCAGCAGCTTGGGACTAGCTGCCGCAGATACGCAGTATTTT. Variable domain in full (rest from reference TRBV11-2 and TRBJ2-3): EAGVAQSPRYKIIEKRQSVAFWCNPISGHATLYWYQQILGQGPKLLIQFQNNGVVDDSQLPKDRFSAERLKGVDSTLKIQPAKLEDSAVYLCASSLGLAAADTQYFGPGTRLTVL.